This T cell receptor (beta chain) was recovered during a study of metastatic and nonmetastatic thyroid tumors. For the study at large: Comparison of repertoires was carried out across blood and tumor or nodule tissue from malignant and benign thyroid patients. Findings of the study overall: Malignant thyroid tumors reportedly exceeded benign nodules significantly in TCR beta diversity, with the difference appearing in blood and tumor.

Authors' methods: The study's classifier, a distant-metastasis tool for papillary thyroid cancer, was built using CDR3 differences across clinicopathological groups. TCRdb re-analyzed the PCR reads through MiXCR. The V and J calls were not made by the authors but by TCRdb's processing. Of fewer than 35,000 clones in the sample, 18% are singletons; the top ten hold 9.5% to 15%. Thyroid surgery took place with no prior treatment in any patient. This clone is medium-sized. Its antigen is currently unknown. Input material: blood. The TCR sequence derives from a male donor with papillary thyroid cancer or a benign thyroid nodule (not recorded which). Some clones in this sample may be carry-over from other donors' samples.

CDR3 coding DNA: TGTGCCAGCAGTGATAAGGCAACAGATACGCAGTATTTT. This gives the protein CASSDKATDTQYF. The genes are TRBV6-4 and TRBJ2-3; D ambiguous. CDR3 length: 13 amino acids. Germline CDR1 reads MRHNA; CDR2 reads SNTAGT. V lost 3 bases, J lost 3 bases, and 7 bases lay in between.